This is a list of T cell receptor beta chains from one sample in a study of cytomegalovirus exposure and HLA in healthy donors. The table came from immunoSEQ multiplex PCR; TCRdb's copy has only in-frame clones and leaves some out. The sample lists around 130,000 clones; approximately 80% were seen once. Material for sequencing was PBMCs. The receptors derive from a woman aged 40-49 years in good health and CMV-seronegative. Each CDR3 is given with its conserved first and last residue. D genes are given only for firm matches. Only part of the rows carry a size: once, few, many, or a class if the clone is expanded.

j_call d_call clone_size v_call cdr3_nt cdr3_aa
TRBJ2-2 TRBD2 - TRBV9 TGTGCCAGCAGCGTATCTACGCCGGGACTAGCGGGCCACACCGGGGAGCTGTTTTTT CASSVSTPGLAGHTGELFF
TRBJ1-1 - - TRBV27 TGTGCCAGCAGTTCGGTTTGGGGGGGGAACACTGAAGCTTTCTTT CASSSVWGGNTEAFF
TRBJ1-2 - - TRBV5-1 TGCGCCAGCAGCCAAGACAGGAGAAGATTCACCTTC CASSQDRRRFTF
TRBJ2-3 TRBD1 once TRBV5-6 TGTGCCAGCACCCGGGACAGGAATACTAATACGCAGTATTTT CASTRDRNTNTQYF
TRBJ2-7 - few TRBV11-2 TGTGCCAGCAGCTTAGCCCCGGTAGGGGGCTACGAGCAGTACTTC CASSLAPVGGYEQYF
TRBJ1-4 TRBD1 once TRBV5-1 TGCGCCAGCAGCTCTAGACAGGGGGCTAATGAAAAACTGTTTTTT CASSSRQGANEKLFF
TRBJ1-1 TRBD1 - TRBV28 TGTGCCAGCAGGGGGGGACAGGGAAGGTCGAGGTACACTGAAGCTTTCTTT CASRGGQGRSRYTEAFF
TRBJ2-2 - - TRBV7-8 TGTGCCAGCAGCTTAGGGGGGACAAGTAATCCCGGGGAGCTGTTTTTT CASSLGGTSNPGELFF
TRBJ1-3 - - TRBV7-3 TGTGCCAGCAGCTTAAACCCCCAGGGGAGCTCTGGAAACACCATATATTTT CASSLNPQGSSGNTIYF
TRBJ1-6 - - TRBV5-8 TGTGCCAGCAGCCCACCTTGGGGGGAGCGGGATAATTCACCCCTCCACTTT CASSPPWGERDNSPLHF
TRBJ2-4 - - TRBV27 TGTGCCACCCATGGGAGCCCCACCGGCATTCAGTACTTC CATHGSPTGIQYF
TRBJ1-1 TRBD1 - TRBV18 TGTGCCAGCTCATCGGGACAGGGGGGGAACACTGAAGCTTTCTTT CASSSGQGGNTEAFF
TRBJ2-2 - - TRBV5-1 TGCGCCAGCATCGAATCGGGGACTCCGAAGAACACCGGGGAGCTGTTTTTT CASIESGTPKNTGELFF
TRBJ2-3 TRBD1 - TRBV7-7 TGTGCCAGCAGCCTAGGGACAGGGGGCCAGGATACGCAGTATTTT CASSLGTGGQDTQYF
TRBJ2-5 - - TRBV7-7 TGTGCCAGCAGCCCTGGGTATCGGGAGACCCAGCACTTC CASSPGYRETQHF
TRBJ2-7 TRBD1 - TRBV9 TGTGCCAGCAGCGTGGGCCCAGGGGGCTCCTACGAGCAGTACTTC CASSVGPGGSYEQYF
TRBJ2-5 - - TRBV18 TGTGCCAGCTCACTGAACAGTCAAGAGACCCAGTACTTC CASSLNSQETQYF
TRBJ2-7 TRBD1 - TRBV25-1 TGTGCCAGCAGTGGGGGGACAGGGGATTTCGAGCAGTACTTC CASSGGTGDFEQYF
TRBJ1-3 - - TRBV19 TGTGCCAGTAGCGCCGTGGCAGGAAACACCATATATTTT CASSAVAGNTIYF
TRBJ2-7 - - TRBV21-1 TGTGCCAGCAGCAAAGTAGGGACTAGCGGAGAAGGGGCCTACGAGCAGTACTTC CASSKVGTSGEGAYEQYF
TRBJ1-4 TRBD1 - TRBV6-6 TGTGCCAGCAGTTATACGACAGGGGGCGATGAAAAACTGTTTTTT CASSYTTGGDEKLFF
TRBJ2-5 TRBD2 - TRBV6-1 TGTGCCAGCAGTGAATTAGCGGGGGGTGATTTGGAGACCCAGTACTTC CASSELAGGDLETQYF
TRBJ2-3 - - TRBV2 TGTGCCAGCCCTGGGACTTACACAGATACGCAGTATTTT CASPGTYTDTQYF
TRBJ2-6 - - TRBV5-1 TGCGCCAGCAGCTTGGGACAGTTCTCTGGGGCCAACGGCCTGACTTTC CASSLGQFSGANGLTF
TRBJ1-6 - - TRBV6-1 TGTGCCAGCAGATATCAAGGGAGTAATTCACCCCTCCACTTT CASRYQGSNSPLHF
TRBJ1-5 - - TRBV7-6 TGTGCCAGCAGCTTAGCCCAGGGGCAGCCCCAGCATTTT CASSLAQGQPQHF
TRBJ1-1 TRBD1 - TRBV20-1 TGCAGTGTTGGCCGGGACAGGGGCCCAAACTTT CSVGRDRGPNF
TRBJ1-1 - - TRBV29-1 TGCAGCGTTTACGTCTCAGGGGACCCAGAAGCTTTCTTT CSVYVSGDPEAFF
TRBJ2-2 - few TRBV7-3 TGTGCCAGCAGTTCTTATCCTGTGGGCGTTGGGAACACCGGGGAGCTGTTTTTT CASSSYPVGVGNTGELFF
TRBJ1-1 TRBD1 - TRBV28 TGTGCCAGCAGTTTATACGGGACAGGGTTAAGCACTGAAGCTTTCTTT CASSLYGTGLSTEAFF
TRBJ2-1 TRBD2 - TRBV7-2 TGTGCCAGCACCCTAGGGCTAGCGGGAGGGGGGGCTTACAATGAGCAGTTCTTC CASTLGLAGGGAYNEQFF
TRBJ2-7 - - TRBV7-2 TGTGCCAGCAGCTTGCAGGGCTATCACGAGCAGTACTTC CASSLQGYHEQYF
TRBJ2-1 TRBD1 - TRBV5-1 TGCGCCAGCAGCTTGGGACAGGGCTCCAATGAGCAGTTCTTC CASSLGQGSNEQFF
TRBJ1-6 - once TRBV5-6 TGTGCCAGCAGCTTGGGCAGGTCAGGGTCCTATAATTCACCCCTCCACTTT CASSLGRSGSYNSPLHF
TRBJ2-6 TRBD2 - TRBV19 TGTGCCAGTAGTATGAGCGGGGGGCCAAGCTCTGGGGCCAACGTCCTGACTTTC CASSMSGGPSSGANVLTF
TRBJ2-3 TRBD2 - TRBV7-9 TGTGCCAGCAGCTTAGTCTCGGGGGGAGAAAGTCGGTATACGCAGTATTTT CASSLVSGGESRYTQYF
TRBJ1-6 TRBD1 - TRBV28 TGTGCCAGCAGTTTATGGACAGGGGGGATTAGTTCACCCCTCCACTTT CASSLWTGGISSPLHF
TRBJ1-6 - - TRBV10-3 TGTGCCAGCAACCCTATTTCGACGGGTCGTAATTCACCCCTCCACTTT CASNPISTGRNSPLHF
TRBJ2-7 - - TRBV6-5 TGTGCCAGCAGTTACTCCGCGGGACGGAACTCCTACGAGCAGTACTTC CASSYSAGRNSYEQYF
TRBJ2-5 - - TRBV28 TGTGCCAGCAAGGAGGGCGGGGTGACGGAGACCCAGTACTTC CASKEGGVTETQYF